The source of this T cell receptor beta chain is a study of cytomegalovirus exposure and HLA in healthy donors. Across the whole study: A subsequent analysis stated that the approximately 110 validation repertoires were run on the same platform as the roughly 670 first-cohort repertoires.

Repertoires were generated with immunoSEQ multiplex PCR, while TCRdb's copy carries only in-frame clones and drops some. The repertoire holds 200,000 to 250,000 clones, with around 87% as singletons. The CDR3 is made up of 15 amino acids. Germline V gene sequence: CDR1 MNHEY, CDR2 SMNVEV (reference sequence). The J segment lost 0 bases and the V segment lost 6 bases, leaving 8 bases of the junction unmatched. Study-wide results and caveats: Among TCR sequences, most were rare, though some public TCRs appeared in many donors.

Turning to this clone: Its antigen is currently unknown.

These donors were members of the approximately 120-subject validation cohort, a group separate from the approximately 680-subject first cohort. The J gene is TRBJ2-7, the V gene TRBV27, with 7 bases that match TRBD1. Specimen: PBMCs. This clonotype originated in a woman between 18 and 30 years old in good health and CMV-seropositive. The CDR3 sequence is CASSQDRWGSYEQYF. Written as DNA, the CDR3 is TGTGCCAGCAGCCAGGACAGGTGGGGCTCCTACGAGCAGTACTTC.